This T cell receptor beta chain is from a study of CD8 T cells in ankylosing spondylitis. The CDR3 is 15 residues long. The germline V gene encodes CDR1 SGHTA and CDR2 FQGNSA. Trimming removed 0 bases at V and 7 bases at J, with 13 bases between. TCRdb independently ran MiXCR on the 5' RACE reads; one entry per CDR3 protein. This repertoire shows about 540,000 distinct CDR3 sequences, roughly 13% found once; its top ten account for nearly 7%. Whole-study findings and limits: Seemingly distinctive of ankylosing spondylitis blood was a TCR beta motif formed by eight highly homologous variants. Researchers reportedly found disease-linked clones significantly enriched in matched ankylosing spondylitis synovial fluid.

Turning to this clonotype: Its antigen remains unidentified.

Specimen: blood, either unsorted or a sorted T cell fraction (not recorded which). The chain joins TRBV7-2 to TRBJ1-3, with TRBD1 as a possible D gene (5 bases). This clonotype originated in a male donor with ankylosing spondylitis. The CDR3 nucleotides are TGTGCCAGCAGCTTAGCGCGTGGGGCGCAGAACACCATATATTTT. It codes for CASSLARGAQNTIYF.